The rows below give T cell receptor beta chains drawn from one sample of a study of Ad26.COV2.S vaccination and SARS-CoV-2 variants. Sequencing used immunoSEQ multiplex PCR; TCRdb keeps in-frame clones, though not all of them. The sample lists some 480,000 clones; approximately 90% were seen once. The sample in question was peripheral blood, obtained in a trial of Ad26.COV2.S vaccine versus placebo. These receptors all stem from a person between 18 and 59 years old who received the Ad26.COV2.S COVID-19 vaccine or a placebo. CDR3s include the opening cysteine and the closing phenylalanine or tryptophan. Each record gives: V gene, D gene, J gene, clone size, CDR3 protein, CDR3 DNA. D genes are given only for firm matches. Clone size, where shown, is once, few, many, or a class for clones that have expanded.

v_call: TRBV7-8; d_call: -; j_call: TRBJ1-1; clone_size: -; cdr3_aa: CASSRVGKNTEAFF; cdr3_nt: TGTGCCAGCAGCCGAGTCGGGAAGAACACTGAAGCTTTCTTT
v_call: TRBV28; d_call: TRBD2; j_call: TRBJ2-3; clone_size: -; cdr3_aa: CASRGAGLAGAGTQYF; cdr3_nt: TGTGCCAGCCGCGGTGCGGGACTAGCGGGAGCCGGTACGCAGTATTTT
v_call: TRBV25-1; d_call: -; j_call: TRBJ2-3; clone_size: -; cdr3_aa: CASSEGWWAQYF; cdr3_nt: TGTGCCAGCAGTGAAGGTTGGTGGGCGCAGTATTTT
v_call: TRBV2; d_call: -; j_call: TRBJ1-1; clone_size: -; cdr3_aa: CASRETGVPEAFF; cdr3_nt: TGTGCCAGCAGAGAGACGGGGGTCCCTGAAGCTTTCTTT
v_call: TRBV7-2; d_call: TRBD1; j_call: TRBJ2-2; clone_size: -; cdr3_aa: CASSPQPNRQGTGELFF; cdr3_nt: TGTGCCAGCAGCCCGCAACCCAATCGACAGGGCACCGGGGAGCTGTTTTTT
v_call: TRBV9; d_call: TRBD1; j_call: TRBJ1-2; clone_size: -; cdr3_aa: CASSARDRGGYTF; cdr3_nt: TGTGCCAGCAGCGCCCGGGACAGGGGTGGCTACACCTTC
v_call: TRBV5-1; d_call: -; j_call: TRBJ1-6; clone_size: -; cdr3_aa: CASSPGPGESPLHF; cdr3_nt: TGCGCCAGCAGCCCGGGACCGGGCGAATCACCCCTCCACTTT
v_call: TRBV12-3/TRBV12-4; d_call: -; j_call: TRBJ1-1; clone_size: -; cdr3_aa: CASSPDTGKAFF; cdr3_nt: TGTGCCAGCAGCCCGGACACGGGAAAAGCTTTCTTT
v_call: TRBV15; d_call: -; j_call: TRBJ2-1; clone_size: -; cdr3_aa: CATSREERAQFF; cdr3_nt: TGTGCCACCAGCAGAGAGGAAAGGGCGCAGTTCTTC
v_call: TRBV6-2/TRBV6-3; d_call: TRBD2; j_call: TRBJ2-7; clone_size: few; cdr3_aa: CASSTGLGSYEQYF; cdr3_nt: TGTGCCAGCAGTACGGGACTAGGCTCCTACGAGCAGTACTTC
v_call: TRBV5-1; d_call: TRBD2; j_call: TRBJ2-1; clone_size: -; cdr3_aa: CASSLLAPGNEQFF; cdr3_nt: TGCGCCAGCAGCTTACTAGCGCCGGGGAATGAGCAGTTCTTC
v_call: TRBV14; d_call: -; j_call: TRBJ1-1; clone_size: -; cdr3_aa: CASSHKHGMNTEAFF; cdr3_nt: TGTGCCAGCAGCCATAAACACGGGATGAACACTGAAGCTTTCTTT
v_call: TRBV5-4; d_call: TRBD2; j_call: TRBJ2-3; clone_size: -; cdr3_aa: CASGRTSGTDTQYF; cdr3_nt: TGTGCCAGCGGGCGGACTAGCGGCACAGATACGCAGTATTTT
v_call: TRBV6-2/TRBV6-3; d_call: -; j_call: TRBJ1-2; clone_size: -; cdr3_aa: CASSRDIHYGYTF; cdr3_nt: TGTGCCAGCAGTCGCGACATCCACTATGGCTACACCTTC
v_call: TRBV6-6; d_call: -; j_call: TRBJ2-5; clone_size: once; cdr3_aa: CASRYRVQETQYF; cdr3_nt: TGTGCCAGCAGATACAGGGTCCAAGAGACCCAGTACTTC
v_call: TRBV10-3; d_call: TRBD1; j_call: TRBJ1-5; clone_size: -; cdr3_aa: CATRVGQGDNQPQHF; cdr3_nt: TGTGCCACCAGAGTGGGACAGGGTGACAATCAGCCCCAGCATTTT
v_call: TRBV7-3; d_call: TRBD1; j_call: TRBJ1-2; clone_size: -; cdr3_aa: CASCDRVCFGYTF; cdr3_nt: TGTGCCAGCTGTGACAGGGTATGCTTTGGCTACACCTTC
v_call: TRBV9; d_call: -; j_call: TRBJ1-2; clone_size: few; cdr3_aa: CASTLTLNYGYTF; cdr3_nt: TGTGCCAGCACCCTGACCCTTAACTATGGCTACACCTTC
v_call: TRBV28; d_call: -; j_call: TRBJ1-6; clone_size: -; cdr3_aa: CASRAINSPLHF; cdr3_nt: TGTGCCAGCAGGGCGATAAATTCACCCCTCCACTTT
v_call: TRBV28; d_call: -; j_call: TRBJ2-1; clone_size: -; cdr3_aa: CASSFPSGEQFF; cdr3_nt: TGTGCCAGCAGTTTCCCTTCGGGTGAGCAGTTCTTC
v_call: TRBV9; d_call: -; j_call: TRBJ2-1; clone_size: -; cdr3_aa: CASSVAPRQFSYNEQFF; cdr3_nt: TGTGCCAGCAGCGTTGCGCCCAGACAGTTCTCCTACAATGAGCAGTTCTTC
v_call: TRBV9; d_call: -; j_call: TRBJ1-4; clone_size: few; cdr3_aa: CASSDGAEKKLFF; cdr3_nt: TGTGCCAGCAGCGACGGGGCCGAAAAAAAACTGTTTTTT
v_call: TRBV6-5; d_call: -; j_call: TRBJ1-3; clone_size: -; cdr3_aa: CASSRPGVGNTIYF; cdr3_nt: TGTGCCAGCAGTCGTCCAGGGGTCGGAAACACCATATATTTT
v_call: TRBV29-1; d_call: TRBD2; j_call: TRBJ2-7; clone_size: few; cdr3_aa: CSVEEGAGAVEQYF; cdr3_nt: TGCAGCGTTGAAGAAGGAGCGGGAGCGGTCGAGCAGTACTTC
v_call: TRBV2; d_call: -; j_call: TRBJ2-1; clone_size: -; cdr3_aa: CASSGAYNEQFF; cdr3_nt: TGTGCCAGCAGTGGGGCGTACAATGAGCAGTTCTTC
v_call: TRBV3-1/TRBV3-2; d_call: -; j_call: TRBJ2-6; clone_size: -; cdr3_aa: CASSPTVSGANVLTF; cdr3_nt: TGTGCCAGCAGCCCCACAGTCTCTGGGGCCAACGTCCTGACTTTC
v_call: TRBV6-2/TRBV6-3; d_call: TRBD1; j_call: TRBJ2-3; clone_size: -; cdr3_aa: CASSGRDRPTDTQYF; cdr3_nt: TGTGCCAGCAGTGGCCGGGACAGGCCCACAGATACGCAGTATTTT
v_call: TRBV28; d_call: -; j_call: TRBJ1-4; clone_size: once; cdr3_aa: CASSRQTDYNEKLFF; cdr3_nt: TGTGCCAGCAGTCGCCAGACCGACTATAATGAAAAACTGTTTTTT
v_call: TRBV29-1; d_call: -; j_call: TRBJ2-1; clone_size: -; cdr3_aa: CSVTADSYNEQFF; cdr3_nt: TGCAGCGTGACTGCCGACTCCTACAATGAGCAGTTCTTC
v_call: TRBV5-4; d_call: TRBD1; j_call: TRBJ1-2; clone_size: -; cdr3_aa: CASSKAMGQGGVVYGYTF; cdr3_nt: TGTGCCAGCAGCAAAGCCATGGGACAGGGGGGCGTCGTCTATGGCTACACCTTC
v_call: TRBV6-4; d_call: -; j_call: TRBJ1-1; clone_size: -; cdr3_aa: CASSAEGGLNTEAFF; cdr3_nt: TGTGCCAGCAGTGCGGAGGGGGGCCTGAACACTGAAGCTTTCTTT
v_call: TRBV30; d_call: TRBD1; j_call: TRBJ1-5; clone_size: -; cdr3_aa: CAFRTGGRYSNQPQHF; cdr3_nt: TGTGCCTTCCGGACAGGGGGGAGATATAGCAATCAGCCCCAGCATTTT
v_call: TRBV9; d_call: -; j_call: TRBJ2-2; clone_size: -; cdr3_aa: CASSVGGGLATGELFF; cdr3_nt: TGTGCCAGCAGCGTAGGCGGCGGGTTGGCCACCGGGGAGCTGTTTTTT
v_call: TRBV18; d_call: -; j_call: TRBJ2-1; clone_size: -; cdr3_aa: CASHRSDSWLNEQFF; cdr3_nt: TGTGCCAGCCACCGATCCGATTCGTGGTTGAATGAGCAGTTCTTC
v_call: TRBV6-5; d_call: -; j_call: TRBJ1-6; clone_size: once; cdr3_aa: CASTPAEGSPLHF; cdr3_nt: TGTGCCAGCACCCCTGCGGAAGGTTCACCCCTCCACTTT
v_call: TRBV7-9; d_call: -; j_call: TRBJ1-5; clone_size: -; cdr3_aa: CASSAGTAVNQPQHF; cdr3_nt: TGTGCCAGCAGCGCCGGGACTGCGGTCAATCAGCCCCAGCATTTT
v_call: TRBV6-5; d_call: -; j_call: TRBJ2-7; clone_size: -; cdr3_aa: CASSYSIRGFYEQYF; cdr3_nt: TGTGCCAGCAGTTACTCGATTCGCGGATTTTACGAGCAGTACTTC
v_call: TRBV6-5; d_call: TRBD1; j_call: TRBJ1-1; clone_size: -; cdr3_aa: CASSNPRGGRTEAFF; cdr3_nt: TGTGCCAGCAGTAACCCCCGAGGGGGCCGCACTGAAGCTTTCTTT
v_call: TRBV6-5; d_call: TRBD1; j_call: TRBJ1-5; clone_size: -; cdr3_aa: CASTQDRASNQPQHF; cdr3_nt: TGTGCCAGCACCCAGGACAGGGCAAGCAATCAGCCCCAGCATTTT
v_call: TRBV7-2; d_call: -; j_call: TRBJ1-1; clone_size: -; cdr3_aa: CASSFSGGIEAFF; cdr3_nt: TGTGCCAGCAGCTTCTCCGGGGGTATTGAAGCTTTCTTT
v_call: TRBV7-2; d_call: -; j_call: TRBJ1-4; clone_size: -; cdr3_aa: CASSPRATNEKLFF; cdr3_nt: TGTGCCAGCAGCCCCAGAGCAACTAATGAAAAACTGTTTTTT
v_call: TRBV7-9; d_call: -; j_call: TRBJ1-2; clone_size: -; cdr3_aa: CASSEETANYGYTF; cdr3_nt: TGTGCCAGCAGCGAGGAAACAGCTAACTATGGCTACACCTTC
v_call: TRBV18; d_call: TRBD1; j_call: TRBJ1-2; clone_size: -; cdr3_aa: CASSPGQGPYGYTF; cdr3_nt: TGTGCCAGCTCACCAGGACAGGGGCCCTATGGCTACACCTTC
v_call: TRBV6-5; d_call: -; j_call: TRBJ1-1; clone_size: -; cdr3_aa: CASSYEAPRKGTEAFF; cdr3_nt: TGTGCCAGCAGTTATGAGGCACCTCGGAAGGGGACTGAAGCTTTCTTT